The 28 T cell receptor beta chains listed next were all sequenced from one sample in a study of CD8+ T cells in alopecia areata. Stated treatment: oral pan-JAK inhibitor, 5-10 mg twice daily. The sequencing template was cDNA reverse transcribed from extracted RNA. Generated by immunoSEQ multiplex PCR, the TCRdb table keeps only in-frame clones and is missing some. The table lists 180,000 or so clones, 51% of them singletons. This specimen consisted of CD8+ T cells sorted from blood, obtained around week 52, from a patient treated with tofacitinib. Receptor source: a human donor with alopecia areata.

The V and J genes are TRBV5-6 and TRBJ2-5; D is unresolved. V lost 4 bases, J lost 5 bases, and 12 bases lay in between. This CDR3 spans 13 amino acids. Germline-derived CDR1 and CDR2 are SGHDT and YYEEEE. CDR3 bases: TGTGCCAGCAGCGGTAACCTGGTGGAGACCCAGTACTTC. Encoded protein: CASSGNLVETQYF.

The V gene is TRBV19, the J gene TRBJ1-2, with 8 bases fitting TRBD1. There are 14 residues in the CDR3. Trimming at V came to 4 bases and at J to 5 bases, leaving 6 bases not matched to a gene. Germline CDR1 LNHDA, CDR2 SQIVND (reference sequence). Here the CDR3 reads CASSTWDRQYGYTF. The CDR3 DNA is TGTGCCAGTAGTACCTGGGACAGGCAGTATGGCTACACCTTC. Based on the CDR3 plus reference TRBV19 and TRBJ1-2, the full variable domain is DGGITQSPKYLFRKEGQNVTLSCEQNLNHDAMYWYRQDPGQGLRLIYYSQIVNDFQKGDIAEGYSVSREKKESFPLTVTSAQKNPTAFYLCASSTWDRQYGYTFGSGTRLTVV.

The J gene is TRBJ2-3, the V gene TRBV30, with D perhaps matching TRBD1 (6 bases). Trimming left V 7 bases short and J 1 base short, with 12 bases between. The CDR3 has 13 amino acids. Germline V lookup: CDR1 GTSNPN, CDR2 SVGIG (reference sequence). The CDR3 is CASFKGGTDTQYF. CDR3 in DNA: TGTGCCTCGTTCAAGGGGGGCACAGATACGCAGTATTTT.

The J gene is TRBJ1-1, the V gene TRBV5-4; unclear D gene. This CDR3 region has 11 residues. From germline, CDR1 is SGHNT and CDR2 YYREEE (reference sequence). With 5 bases removed from V and 1 base from J, the gap between germline ends came to 3 bases. This CDR3 reads CASRENTEAFF. The CDR3 DNA follows: TGTGCCAGCAGAGAGAACACTGAAGCTTTCTTT.

This clone was counted between two and nine times. The chain is built from TRBV2 and TRBJ2-7, with TRBD1 identical over 10 bases. V dropped 4 bases and J dropped 3; count of bases not matched to a gene: 3. Germline assignment: CDR1 SNHLY and CDR2 FYNNEI. The CDR3 is 14 amino acids. CDR3 bases: TGTGCCAGCAGTGGACAGGGGGCCTTCTACGAGCAGTACTTC. Translation gives CASSGQGAFYEQYF.

The table lists this clone with a few counts. V usage is TRBV29-1 and J usage is TRBJ2-3, with 7 bases identical to TRBD2. The CDR3 has 14 amino acids. V gave up 4 bases and J gave up 2 bases; unmatched junction bases: 6. CDR1 and CDR2 (germline): SQVTM, ANQGSEA. The CDR3 spells CSVGRGEVTDTQYF. The CDR3 DNA sequence: TGCAGCGTTGGACGGGGGGAGGTCACAGATACGCAGTATTTT.

The V call is TRBV4-2, the J call TRBJ2-5; the D gene is possibly TRBD1 (6 bases). The germline V gene has CDR1 LGHNA and CDR2 YNFKEQ. The CDR3 consists of 15 residues. V dropped 2 bases and J dropped 3 bases, with 13 bases sitting between them. The CDR3 reads CASSQITGSEETQYF. The DNA for the CDR3 is TGTGCCAGCAGCCAAATAACAGGGAGTGAAGAGACCCAGTACTTC.

The rearrangement links TRBV6-6 to TRBJ2-7; D gene uncertain. The CDR3 has 11 amino acids. CDR1 MNHNY and CDR2 SVGAGI come from the germline V gene (reference sequence). The V end was cut by 0 bases, the J end by 6 bases, with 3 bases between. Written as DNA, the CDR3 is TGTGCCAGCAGTTACTCGTCCGAGCAGTACTTC. Amino acid sequence: CASSYSSEQYF.

This clone turned up a few times. V usage is TRBV6-6 and J usage is TRBJ1-2; D is ambiguous. The CDR3 is 12 residues long. Per the germline V gene, CDR1 is MNHNY and CDR2 is SVGAGI (reference sequence). With 5 bases removed from V and 5 bases from J, the gap between germline ends came to 9 bases. The chain's CDR3 is CASSTSGYGYTF. DNA of the CDR3: TGTGCCAGCAGTACGAGCGGTTATGGCTACACCTTC.

The chain recombines TRBV5-6 with TRBJ1-4; D remains ambiguous. V dropped 1 base and J dropped 3 bases, with 4 bases sitting between them. The CDR3 has 13 residues. Germline V lookup: CDR1 SGHDT, CDR2 YYEEEE. CDR3 region: CASSLPPNEKLFF. For the CDR3, the DNA is TGTGCCAGCAGCTTGCCCCCTAATGAAAAACTGTTTTTT.

The CDR3 protein is CAWSVTNYGYTF. CDR3 sequence (DNA): TGTGCCTGGAGTGTCACTAACTATGGCTACACCTTC. V usage is TRBV30 and J usage is TRBJ1-2; D not certain. CDR1 and CDR2 from the germline V gene are GTSNPN and SVGIG (reference sequence). CDR3 length: 12 residues. V lost 0 bases, J lost 0 bases, and 2 bases lay in between.

The chain recombines TRBV4-1 with TRBJ2-7; D is uncertain. Germline CDR1 and CDR2: MGHRA and YSYEKL. The germline V and J ends were trimmed by 4 bases and 6 bases, with 10 bases remaining between them. The CDR3 is 12 amino acids. CDR3 sequence reads: CASSLLWGEQYF. DNA for the CDR3: TGCGCCAGCAGCCTCCTTTGGGGCGAGCAGTACTTC.

The chain is built from TRBV11-2 and TRBJ1-1, with a possible D match to TRBD1 (5 bases). V lost 6 bases, J lost 6 bases, and 14 bases lay in between. The germline gives CDR1 SGHAT, CDR2 FQNNGV. The CDR3 is 13 amino acids. CDR3 DNA: TGTGCCAGCAGAGGGGCAGGGTTGGCTGAAGCTTTCTTT. This encodes CASRGAGLAEAFF.

The chain uses TRBV30 and TRBJ1-1; D is uncertain. This CDR3 has 11 amino acids. Germline CDR1 and CDR2: GTSNPN and SVGIG (reference sequence). V lost 5 bases to trimming and J lost 3 bases, with 7 bases between them. CDR3 sequence: CAWGIDTEAFF. The CDR3 region has the DNA TGTGCCTGGGGGATTGACACTGAAGCTTTCTTT.

V and J are TRBV11-2 and TRBJ1-1; a possible D gene is TRBD1 (5 bases). Trimming removed 5 bases from V and 5 bases from J, with 12 bases in between. Germline values: CDR1 SGHAT, CDR2 FQNNGV. CDR3 length: 13 residues. The CDR3 bases are TGTGCCAGCAGCCGGGGGGTTTGGACTGAAGCTTTCTTT. This codes for CASSRGVWTEAFF.

This rearrangement joins TRBV10-3 to TRBJ2-3, with D possibly matching TRBD2 (6 bases). The CDR3 runs 14 residues. The V gene lost 8 bases and the J gene lost 4 bases, with 16 bases spanning the gap. Germline V lookup: CDR1 ENHRY, CDR2 SYGVKD. CDR3 DNA: TGTGCCATCGCGGACTACCGGGGCCCAGATACGCAGTATTTT. Amino acid sequence: CAIADYRGPDTQYF.

The V and J genes are TRBV6-5 and TRBJ1-2; no reliable D call. V was cut by 6 bases and J by 4 bases, with 18 bases left in between. Germline-derived CDR1 and CDR2 are MNHEY and SVGAGI. This CDR3 is 15 amino acids long. The CDR3 reads CASSVASGTLYGYTF. CDR3 nucleotides: TGTGCCAGCAGCGTGGCCTCTGGAACACTCTATGGCTACACCTTC.

Concerning this clone: The same CDR3 is also encoded by other DNA sequences in this sample. V and J are TRBV7-9 and TRBJ2-3; no clear D. V was clipped by 1 base and J by 4 bases, with 3 bases between them. Germline lookup yields CDR1 SEHNR and CDR2 FQNEAQ (reference sequence). This CDR3 region has 12 residues. The CDR3 nucleotides are TGTGCCAGCAGCTTAGTCCCAGATACGCAGTATTTT. As protein: CASSLVPDTQYF.

V gene TRBV7-2 combines with J gene TRBJ2-7; TRBD1 agrees at 10 bases. Unmatched junction bases numbered 6, after V lost 5 bases and J lost 5 bases. The CDR3 loop spans 14 amino acids. The germline CDR1 and CDR2 sequences are SGHTA and FQGNSA. CDR3 sequence (DNA): TGTGCCAGCAGCCCCGGACAGGGGGGCAACGAGCAGTACTTC. This codes for CASSPGQGGNEQYF. The full variable domain, its missing parts supplied by reference TRBV7-2 and TRBJ2-7, is GAGVSQSPSNKVTEKGKDVELRCDPISGHTALYWYRQSLGQGLEFLIYFQGNSAPDKSGLPSDRFSAERTGGSVSTLTIQRTQQEDSAVYLCASSPGQGGNEQYFGPGTRLTVT.

The J gene is TRBJ2-5, the V gene TRBV7-9; a possible D gene is TRBD2 (5 bases). The J call is uncertain, as TRBJ2-7 better fits the DNA end. Germline V gene lookup returns CDR1 SEHNR and CDR2 FQNEAQ (reference sequence). The CDR3 extends over 13 amino acids. CDR3 DNA: TGTGCCAGCAGCTTCGAGGGTTGGGGCGAGCAGTACTTC. Translating gives CASSFEGWGEQYF.

This chain uses TRBV9 with TRBJ2-7; 7 bases align to TRBD2. The CDR3 runs 15 residues. J was trimmed by 0 bases and V by 0 bases; bases with no gene match: 3. Germline V CDR1 and CDR2: SGDLS, YYNGEE. In DNA, the CDR3 is TGTGCCAGCAGCGTAGCAGCGGGGTACTCCTACGAGCAGTACTTC. Its translation is CASSVAAGYSYEQYF.

The rearrangement joins TRBV19 to TRBJ2-6; a possible D gene is TRBD2 (5 bases). Germline-derived CDR1 and CDR2 are LNHDA and SQIVND (reference sequence). The CDR3 spans 14 residues. Trimming took off 4 bases at V and 3 bases at J, with 7 bases between the two ends. CDR3 nucleotide sequence: TGTGCCAGTAGTACAGACTATGGGGCCAACGTCCTGACTTTC. Its translation: CASSTDYGANVLTF.

This chain links TRBV15 with TRBJ2-4; no clear D. Germline V lookup: CDR1 LNHNV, CDR2 YYDKDF (reference sequence). This CDR3 has 15 residues. V was trimmed by 0 bases and J by 3 bases, leaving 9 bases between them. CDR3 sequence: CATSRDYSDKNIQYF. The CDR3 DNA reads as TGTGCCACCAGCAGAGATTATTCGGACAAAAACATTCAGTACTTC.

J is TRBJ1-2 and V is TRBV6-1; 7 positions agree with TRBD1. The CDR3 spans 11 residues. Germline CDR1 reads MNHNS; CDR2 reads SASEGT. V was clipped by 7 bases and J by 5 bases; unmatched bases: 1. In DNA form, the CDR3 reads TGTGCCAGCACAGGGGGATATGGCTACACCTTC. Translating gives CASTGGYGYTF.

V usage is TRBV15 and J usage is TRBJ1-1; TRBD1 is a possible D gene (6 bases). The CDR3 loop spans 15 amino acids. Trimming removed 0 bases from V and 4 bases from J, with 12 bases in between. Germline assignment: CDR1 LNHNV and CDR2 YYDKDF (reference sequence). The CDR3 loop reads CATSREAGDGTEAFF. The CDR3 DNA follows: TGTGCCACCAGCAGAGAGGCAGGGGATGGCACTGAAGCTTTCTTT.

The chain joins TRBV7-8 to TRBJ1-1; 9 bases are shared with TRBD1. V lost 3 bases, J lost 6 bases, and 2 bases stayed unmatched. From germline, CDR1 is SGHVS and CDR2 FQNEAQ. The CDR3 loop spans 13 amino acids. The CDR3 coding sequence is TGTGCCAGCAGCTTGGACAGGGGCGCTGAAGCTTTCTTT. This sequence encodes CASSLDRGAEAFF.

This sequence joins TRBV5-6 and TRBJ2-7; D gene unclear. With 0 bases removed from V and 6 bases from J, the gap between germline ends came to 4 bases. The CDR3 runs to 11 residues. Per the germline V gene, CDR1 is SGHDT and CDR2 is YYEEEE. The CDR3 coding sequence is TGTGCCAGCAGCTTGGCGGGCGAGCAGTACTTC. This codes for CASSLAGEQYF. The variable domain in full, with the rest retrieved from reference TRBV5-6 and TRBJ2-7, is DAGVTQSPTHLIKTRGQQVTLRCSPKSGHDTVSWYQQALGQGPQFIFQYYEEEERQRGNFPDRFSGHQFPNYSSELNVNALLLGDSALYLCASSLAGEQYFGPGTRLTVT.

The rearrangement joins TRBV29-1 to TRBJ1-3; 8 bases line up with TRBD1. CDR3 size: 16 residues. Trimming took 6 bases from V and 0 from J; bases not matched to a gene: 10. Germline V CDR1 and CDR2: SQVTM, ANQGSEA. In DNA form, the CDR3 reads TGCAGCGTCCTCGACAGGGGTCACCTCTCTGGAAACACCATATATTTT. Translated, it gives CSVLDRGHLSGNTIYF.